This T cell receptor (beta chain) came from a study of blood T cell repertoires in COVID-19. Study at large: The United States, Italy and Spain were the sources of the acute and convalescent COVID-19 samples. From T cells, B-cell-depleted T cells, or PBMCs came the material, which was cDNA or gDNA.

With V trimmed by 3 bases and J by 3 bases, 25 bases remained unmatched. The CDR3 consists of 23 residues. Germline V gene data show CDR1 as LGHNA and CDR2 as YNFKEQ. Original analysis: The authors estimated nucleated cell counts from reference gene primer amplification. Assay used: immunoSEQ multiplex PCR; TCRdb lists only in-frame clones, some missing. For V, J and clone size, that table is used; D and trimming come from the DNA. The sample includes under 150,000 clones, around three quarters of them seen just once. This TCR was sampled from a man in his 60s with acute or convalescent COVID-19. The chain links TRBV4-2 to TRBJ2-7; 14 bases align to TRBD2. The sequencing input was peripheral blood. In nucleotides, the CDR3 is TGTGCCAGCAGCCAGCCGGGACAGCGTACGGGACTAGCGGGAGTTTTGATTGACTACGAGCAGTACTTC. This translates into CASSQPGQRTGLAGVLIDYEQYF.